This T cell receptor (beta chain) was sequenced in a study of blood T cell repertoires in COVID-19. Study-level background: Sites in the United States, Italy and Spain provided acute and convalescent COVID-19 samples. T cells, B-cell-depleted T cells, or PBMCs supplied cDNA or gDNA.

The data were produced by immunoSEQ multiplex PCR, yet TCRdb's version contains in-frame clones alone and is incomplete. The table includes 100,000 or so clones, approximately 75% detected once. CDR3 length equals 15 residues. V lost 4 bases, J lost 4 bases, and 6 bases stayed unmatched. CDR1 SGHRS and CDR2 YFSETQ come from the germline V gene. This clonotype was obtained from a human donor in a cohort sampled during active COVID-19. Sequenced input: peripheral blood. The chain joins TRBV5-1 to TRBJ2-1; 9 nucleotides line up with TRBD1. The CDR3 loop reads CASSPDRGVYNEQFF. The CDR3 DNA reads TGCGCCAGCAGCCCGGACAGGGGCGTTTACAATGAGCAGTTCTTC.